These T cell receptor beta chains were read from a single sample in a study of shared clonotypes between healthy human individuals. Sequencing used immunoSEQ multiplex PCR; TCRdb keeps in-frame clones, though not all of them. The sample holds 2 million to 3 million clones; 80% to 95% are singletons and the top ten take approximately 0.37%. Sequenced: naive CD4+ T cells from PBMCs. The receptors were sampled from a man aged 18-30 years in good health. Some clones in this sample may be carry-over from other donors' samples. The CDR3 runs from the conserved cysteine through the conserved F or W. Fields, in order: CDR3 DNA, CDR3 protein, clone size, J gene, V gene, D gene. D genes are given only for firm matches. Clone size is shown for a subset of rows, as once, few, many or a class of expanded clone.

cdr3_nt: TGTGCCAGCAGTTTAAGACGACTAGCGGGAGCCATCGAGGAGACCCAGTACTTC
cdr3_aa: CASSLRRLAGAIEETQYF
clone_size: NA
j_call: TRBJ2-5
v_call: TRBV27
d_call: TRBD2

cdr3_nt: TGTGCCAGCAGCTTAGAAGCCAGGGGGTTCGACGAGCAGTACTTC
cdr3_aa: CASSLEARGFDEQYF
clone_size: NA
j_call: TRBJ2-7
v_call: TRBV7-2
d_call: TRBD1

cdr3_nt: TGTGCCAGCGTTGGGTACAGGGGAGGCCCTGGAAACACCATATATTTT
cdr3_aa: CASVGYRGGPGNTIYF
clone_size: NA
j_call: TRBJ1-3
v_call: TRBV28
d_call: TRBD1

cdr3_nt: TGTGCCAGCAGCTTAGGGGCCTTCGAAGAGACCCAGTACTTC
cdr3_aa: CASSLGAFEETQYF
clone_size: NA
j_call: TRBJ2-5
v_call: TRBV7-3
d_call: NA

cdr3_nt: TGTGCCAGCAGCTTACCCCGGACTGGGTTCTACGAGCAGTACTTC
cdr3_aa: CASSLPRTGFYEQYF
clone_size: NA
j_call: TRBJ2-7
v_call: TRBV11-2
d_call: NA

cdr3_nt: TGTGCCAGCAGCTTACTACAGAGAACAGATACGCAGTATTTT
cdr3_aa: CASSLLQRTDTQYF
clone_size: NA
j_call: TRBJ2-3
v_call: TRBV7-8
d_call: NA

cdr3_nt: TGTGCCAGGGGACAGGGAGGGGACGAGCAGTACTTC
cdr3_aa: CARGQGGDEQYF
clone_size: NA
j_call: TRBJ2-7
v_call: TRBV2
d_call: TRBD1

cdr3_nt: TGCGCCAGCAGCTTGGGGGACAGGAACCAAGAGACCCAGTACTTC
cdr3_aa: CASSLGDRNQETQYF
clone_size: NA
j_call: TRBJ2-5
v_call: TRBV5-1
d_call: TRBD1

cdr3_nt: TGCGCCAGCAGCCAAGTGCTAGCGGGAACCTACAATGAGCAGTTCTTC
cdr3_aa: CASSQVLAGTYNEQFF
clone_size: NA
j_call: TRBJ2-1
v_call: TRBV4-3
d_call: TRBD2

cdr3_nt: TGTGCCAGCAGCGTAGACTCCTTGGACAGCTTCTCCTATGGCTACACCTTC
cdr3_aa: CASSVDSLDSFSYGYTF
clone_size: NA
j_call: TRBJ1-2
v_call: TRBV9
d_call: NA

cdr3_nt: TGTGCCAGCAGCCCCAGGCACAGCGGGACTAATGAGCAGTTCTTC
cdr3_aa: CASSPRHSGTNEQFF
clone_size: once
j_call: TRBJ2-1
v_call: TRBV7-7
d_call: TRBD2

cdr3_nt: TGTGCCAGCACAATACCCCAGGGACATCAGCCCCAGCATTTT
cdr3_aa: CASTIPQGHQPQHF
clone_size: few
j_call: TRBJ1-5
v_call: TRBV28
d_call: NA

cdr3_nt: TGTGCCAGCAGCCCCCGGGGGTTCGGTCAGCCCCAGCATTTT
cdr3_aa: CASSPRGFGQPQHF
clone_size: NA
j_call: TRBJ1-5
v_call: TRBV6-5
d_call: NA

cdr3_nt: TGTGCCACCAGCCTGGAAAGCTCCTACAATGAGCAGTTCTTC
cdr3_aa: CATSLESSYNEQFF
clone_size: NA
j_call: TRBJ2-1
v_call: TRBV15
d_call: NA

cdr3_nt: TGCGCCAGCAGCGGTCGTAGCGGGAGCGACAATGAGCAGTTCTTC
cdr3_aa: CASSGRSGSDNEQFF
clone_size: NA
j_call: TRBJ2-1
v_call: TRBV5-1
d_call: TRBD2

cdr3_nt: TGTGCCACCAGCTTCAATCCGCACGGGAGCTCCTACAATGAGCAGTTCTTC
cdr3_aa: CATSFNPHGSSYNEQFF
clone_size: NA
j_call: TRBJ2-1
v_call: TRBV4-2
d_call: NA

cdr3_nt: TGTGCCAGCAGCCAAGATGGGATGGGTGGCCAAGAGACCCAGTACTTC
cdr3_aa: CASSQDGMGGQETQYF
clone_size: once
j_call: TRBJ2-5
v_call: TRBV4-2
d_call: NA

cdr3_nt: TGTGCCAGCAGTAGACTAGAGGACACTGAAGCTTTCTTT
cdr3_aa: CASSRLEDTEAFF
clone_size: NA
j_call: TRBJ1-1
v_call: TRBV28
d_call: NA

cdr3_nt: TGTGCCAGCTCACCAACGGGGAATCAGCCCCAGCATTTT
cdr3_aa: CASSPTGNQPQHF
clone_size: NA
j_call: TRBJ1-5
v_call: TRBV18
d_call: NA

cdr3_nt: TGTGCCAGCAGCTCCAGCCCGGGACTAGCGGGAGCCGAGAGGGAGACCCAGTACTTC
cdr3_aa: CASSSSPGLAGAERETQYF
clone_size: NA
j_call: TRBJ2-5
v_call: TRBV7-6
d_call: TRBD2

cdr3_nt: TGTGCCAGCAGCTCAAAAGGACTAGCGGGAGTTAGCAATGAGCAGTTCTTC
cdr3_aa: CASSSKGLAGVSNEQFF
clone_size: once
j_call: TRBJ2-1
v_call: TRBV7-3
d_call: TRBD2

cdr3_nt: TGTGCCAGCAGCTTGACAGGGCCCTACGAGCAGTACTTC
cdr3_aa: CASSLTGPYEQYF
clone_size: NA
j_call: TRBJ2-7
v_call: TRBV7-3
d_call: TRBD1

cdr3_nt: TGTGCCAGTACCACTAGCGGGAGGAGGGATACGCAGTATTTT
cdr3_aa: CASTTSGRRDTQYF
clone_size: NA
j_call: TRBJ2-3
v_call: TRBV19
d_call: TRBD2

cdr3_nt: TGTGCCAGCAGCCCGGGACCGGGATCCTACAATGAGCAGTTCTTC
cdr3_aa: CASSPGPGSYNEQFF
clone_size: NA
j_call: TRBJ2-1
v_call: TRBV7-2
d_call: NA

cdr3_nt: TGTGCCAGCAGCGACCCCGGCAGGGGCGTGACTGAAGCTTTCTTT
cdr3_aa: CASSDPGRGVTEAFF
clone_size: NA
j_call: TRBJ1-1
v_call: TRBV6-6
d_call: NA

cdr3_nt: TGTGCCAGTGGCCCCGCGACAGGTAGACGTAGGACTGAAGCTTTCTTT
cdr3_aa: CASGPATGRRRTEAFF
clone_size: NA
j_call: TRBJ1-1
v_call: TRBV19
d_call: NA

cdr3_nt: TGTGCCAGTAGTCGGCCGAACACTGAAGCTTTCTTT
cdr3_aa: CASSRPNTEAFF
clone_size: NA
j_call: TRBJ1-1
v_call: TRBV19
d_call: NA

cdr3_nt: TGTGCCAGCAGCTTAGTTTGGGCAACTAATGAAAAACTGTTTTTT
cdr3_aa: CASSLVWATNEKLFF
clone_size: NA
j_call: TRBJ1-4
v_call: TRBV7-3
d_call: NA

cdr3_nt: TGTGCCAGCAGCCAGGGACAGGGTTCCTCAGATACGCAGTATTTT
cdr3_aa: CASSQGQGSSDTQYF
clone_size: NA
j_call: TRBJ2-3
v_call: TRBV11-3
d_call: TRBD1

cdr3_nt: TGTGCCAGCAGTTTATTGGGACAGGGGGACTACAATGAGCAGTTCTTC
cdr3_aa: CASSLLGQGDYNEQFF
clone_size: NA
j_call: TRBJ2-1
v_call: TRBV28
d_call: TRBD1

cdr3_nt: TGTGCCAGCAGACCAACAGGAGGTGGAAACACCATATATTTT
cdr3_aa: CASRPTGGGNTIYF
clone_size: NA
j_call: TRBJ1-3
v_call: TRBV27
d_call: NA

cdr3_nt: TGTGCCAGCAGCCACACCAGGGGTGTTGGGAATCAGCCCCAGCATTTT
cdr3_aa: CASSHTRGVGNQPQHF
clone_size: once
j_call: TRBJ1-5
v_call: TRBV28
d_call: NA

cdr3_nt: TGTGCCAGCAGTGCCACAGGGGGAAGTCAGCCCCAGCATTTT
cdr3_aa: CASSATGGSQPQHF
clone_size: NA
j_call: TRBJ1-5
v_call: TRBV2
d_call: TRBD1

cdr3_nt: TGTGCCACCAGCAGAGCAAGTCTAGCGAGCACAGATACGCAGTATTTT
cdr3_aa: CATSRASLASTDTQYF
clone_size: NA
j_call: TRBJ2-3
v_call: TRBV15
d_call: NA

cdr3_nt: TGTGCCAGCAGTTACGGAACAGCTAACTATGGCTACACCTTC
cdr3_aa: CASSYGTANYGYTF
clone_size: NA
j_call: TRBJ1-2
v_call: TRBV6-6
d_call: NA

cdr3_nt: TGTGCCAGCAGCTTAGCGCAGGGGACCGCTGGGGCCAACGTCCTGACTTTC
cdr3_aa: CASSLAQGTAGANVLTF
clone_size: NA
j_call: TRBJ2-6
v_call: TRBV7-2
d_call: NA

cdr3_nt: TGTGCCAGCAGTGAATCAGTCGGACCTTTCACTGAAGCTTTCTTT
cdr3_aa: CASSESVGPFTEAFF
clone_size: NA
j_call: TRBJ1-1
v_call: TRBV25-1
d_call: NA

cdr3_nt: TGTGCCAGCAGTTACGGCGCCGTGGCGGGGGAGACCCAGTACTTC
cdr3_aa: CASSYGAVAGETQYF
clone_size: NA
j_call: TRBJ2-5
v_call: TRBV6-6
d_call: NA

cdr3_nt: TGTGCCAGCAGCCCGACAGGGAACTCCTACAATGAGCAGTTCTTC
cdr3_aa: CASSPTGNSYNEQFF
clone_size: once
j_call: TRBJ2-1
v_call: TRBV7-7
d_call: TRBD1

cdr3_nt: TGTGCCAGCAGTGAACCAAACAGCCGATCCTACGAGCAGTACTTC
cdr3_aa: CASSEPNSRSYEQYF
clone_size: NA
j_call: TRBJ2-7
v_call: TRBV25-1
d_call: NA

cdr3_nt: TGTGCCAGCTCACCTTATCCGGGACTAGCGGGAGAGGATGAGCAGTTCTTC
cdr3_aa: CASSPYPGLAGEDEQFF
clone_size: NA
j_call: TRBJ2-1
v_call: TRBV18
d_call: TRBD2

cdr3_nt: TGTGCCAGCAGCTTGGGGGGACAGTCAGACAGGGAGCAGTACTTC
cdr3_aa: CASSLGGQSDREQYF
clone_size: NA
j_call: TRBJ2-7
v_call: TRBV5-4
d_call: TRBD1

cdr3_nt: TGTGCCAGCAGCGCCGGGATGGGAGATACGCAGTATTTT
cdr3_aa: CASSAGMGDTQYF
clone_size: NA
j_call: TRBJ2-3
v_call: TRBV9
d_call: NA

cdr3_nt: TGTGCCAGCAGTGGAAGGGGAAACACCATATATTTT
cdr3_aa: CASSGRGNTIYF
clone_size: few
j_call: TRBJ1-3
v_call: TRBV6-1
d_call: NA

cdr3_nt: TGTGCCACCACGCATGGAGGGGGCGGGAAGCCCCAGCATTTT
cdr3_aa: CATTHGGGGKPQHF
clone_size: NA
j_call: TRBJ1-5
v_call: TRBV15
d_call: TRBD1

cdr3_nt: TGTGCCAGCAGCTCCGGGCCACCGGATACGCAGTATTTT
cdr3_aa: CASSSGPPDTQYF
clone_size: NA
j_call: TRBJ2-3
v_call: TRBV7-3
d_call: NA

cdr3_nt: TGTGCCAGTAGTATTGGGGGAGGCTACACCTTC
cdr3_aa: CASSIGGGYTF
clone_size: once
j_call: TRBJ1-2
v_call: TRBV19
d_call: NA

cdr3_nt: TGTGCCACCCGGGGGATAGACTCCTACAATGAGCAGTTCTTC
cdr3_aa: CATRGIDSYNEQFF
clone_size: NA
j_call: TRBJ2-1
v_call: TRBV27
d_call: NA

cdr3_nt: TGCGCCAGCAGCACGCTCGGGGCGTTAGGGTACGAGCAGTACTTC
cdr3_aa: CASSTLGALGYEQYF
clone_size: NA
j_call: TRBJ2-7
v_call: TRBV4-1
d_call: NA

cdr3_nt: TGTGCCAGCAGCGTAGTCTTTCCCGGGGAGCTGTTTTTT
cdr3_aa: CASSVVFPGELFF
clone_size: NA
j_call: TRBJ2-2
v_call: TRBV9
d_call: NA

cdr3_nt: TGTGCCAGCAGCGAACTCCGGGGGGAGGAAAAACTGTTTTTT
cdr3_aa: CASSELRGEEKLFF
clone_size: NA
j_call: TRBJ1-4
v_call: TRBV2
d_call: NA

cdr3_nt: TGCGCCAGCAGCGGGGGAGCCAAAAACATTCAGTACTTC
cdr3_aa: CASSGGAKNIQYF
clone_size: NA
j_call: TRBJ2-4
v_call: TRBV5-1
d_call: NA

cdr3_nt: TGCGCCAGCAGCCCCCGACAAGGAACCTACGAGCAGTACTTC
cdr3_aa: CASSPRQGTYEQYF
clone_size: NA
j_call: TRBJ2-7
v_call: TRBV4-3
d_call: NA